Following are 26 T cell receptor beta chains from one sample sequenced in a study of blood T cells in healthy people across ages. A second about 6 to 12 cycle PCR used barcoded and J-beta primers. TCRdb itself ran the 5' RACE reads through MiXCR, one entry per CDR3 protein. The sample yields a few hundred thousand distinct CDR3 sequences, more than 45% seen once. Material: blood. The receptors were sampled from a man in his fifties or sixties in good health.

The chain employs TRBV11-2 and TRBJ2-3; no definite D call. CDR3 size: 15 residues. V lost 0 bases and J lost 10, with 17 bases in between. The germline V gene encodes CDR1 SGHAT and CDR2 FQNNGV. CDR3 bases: TGTGCCAGCAGCTTAGATCGTCCCACCCAGCTGCCGCAGTATTTT. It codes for CASSLDRPTQLPQYF.

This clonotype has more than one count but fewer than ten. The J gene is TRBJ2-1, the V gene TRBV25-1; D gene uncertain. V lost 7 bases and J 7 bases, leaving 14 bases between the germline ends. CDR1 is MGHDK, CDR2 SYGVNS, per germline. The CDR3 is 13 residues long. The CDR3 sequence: CASTVAGLNEQFF. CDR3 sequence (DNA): TGTGCCAGCACCGTCGCCGGCTTAAATGAGCAGTTCTTC.

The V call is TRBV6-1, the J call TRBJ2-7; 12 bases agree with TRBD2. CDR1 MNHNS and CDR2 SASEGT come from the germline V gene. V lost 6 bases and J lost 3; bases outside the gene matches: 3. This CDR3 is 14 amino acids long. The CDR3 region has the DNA TGTGCCAGCAGCGGGACTAGCGGGCACTACGAGCAGTACTTC. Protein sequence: CASSGTSGHYEQYF.

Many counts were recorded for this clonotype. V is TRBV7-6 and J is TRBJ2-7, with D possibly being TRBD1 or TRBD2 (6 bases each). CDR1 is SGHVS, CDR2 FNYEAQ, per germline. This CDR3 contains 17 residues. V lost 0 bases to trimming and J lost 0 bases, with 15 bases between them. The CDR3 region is CASSLAGWEDSSYEQYF. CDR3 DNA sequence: TGTGCCAGCAGCTTAGCCGGTTGGGAGGACAGCTCCTACGAGCAGTACTTC.

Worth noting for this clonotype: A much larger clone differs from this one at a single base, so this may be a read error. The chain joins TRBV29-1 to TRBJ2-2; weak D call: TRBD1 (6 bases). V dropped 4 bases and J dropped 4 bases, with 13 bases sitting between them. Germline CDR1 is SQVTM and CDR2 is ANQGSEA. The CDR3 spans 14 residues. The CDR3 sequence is CSVGRTESTGELFF. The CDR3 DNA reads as TGCAGCGTTGGGCGGACAGAGAGCACCGGGGAGCTGTTTTTT.

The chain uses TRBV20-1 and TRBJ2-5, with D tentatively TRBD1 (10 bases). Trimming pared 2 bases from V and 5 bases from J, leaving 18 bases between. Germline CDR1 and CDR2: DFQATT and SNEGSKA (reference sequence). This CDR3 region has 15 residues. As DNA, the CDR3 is TGCAGTGCTAGACTAGCGGGACAGGGGTTCGAGACCCAGTACTTC. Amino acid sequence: CSARLAGQGFETQYF.

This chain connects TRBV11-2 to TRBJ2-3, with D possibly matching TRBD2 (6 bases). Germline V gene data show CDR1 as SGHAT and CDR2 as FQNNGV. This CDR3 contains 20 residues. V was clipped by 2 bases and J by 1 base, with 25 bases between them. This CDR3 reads CASSLSQFGTLLGGTDTQYF. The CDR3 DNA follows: TGTGCCAGCAGCTTAAGTCAATTTGGGACTCTCCTAGGAGGCACAGATACGCAGTATTTT.

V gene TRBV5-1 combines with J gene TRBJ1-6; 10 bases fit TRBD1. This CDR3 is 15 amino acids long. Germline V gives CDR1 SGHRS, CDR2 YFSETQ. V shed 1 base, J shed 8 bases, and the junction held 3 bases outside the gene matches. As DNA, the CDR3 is TGCGCCAGCAGCTTGTCCGGGACAGGGGATTCACCCCTCCACTTT. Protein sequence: CASSLSGTGDSPLHF.

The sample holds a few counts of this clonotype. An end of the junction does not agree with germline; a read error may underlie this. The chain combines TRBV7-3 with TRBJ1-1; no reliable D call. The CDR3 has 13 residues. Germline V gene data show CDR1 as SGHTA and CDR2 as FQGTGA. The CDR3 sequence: CASSLEGSTEAFF. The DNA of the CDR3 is TGTGCCAGCAGCTTGGAAGGGAGCACTGAGGCTTTCTTT.

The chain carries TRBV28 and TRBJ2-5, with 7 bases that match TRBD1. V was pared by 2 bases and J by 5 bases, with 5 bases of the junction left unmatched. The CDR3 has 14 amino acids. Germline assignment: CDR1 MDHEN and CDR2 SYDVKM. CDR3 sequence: CASSLDRVVETQYF. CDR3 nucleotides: TGTGCCAGCAGTTTAGACAGGGTGGTGGAGACCCAGTACTTC. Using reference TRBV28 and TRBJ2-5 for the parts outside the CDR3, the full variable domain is DVKVTQSSRYLVKRTGEKVFLECVQDMDHENMFWYRQDPGLGLRLIYFSYDVKMKEKGDIPEGYSVSREKKERFSLILESASTNQTSMYLCASSLDRVVETQYFGPGTRLLVL.

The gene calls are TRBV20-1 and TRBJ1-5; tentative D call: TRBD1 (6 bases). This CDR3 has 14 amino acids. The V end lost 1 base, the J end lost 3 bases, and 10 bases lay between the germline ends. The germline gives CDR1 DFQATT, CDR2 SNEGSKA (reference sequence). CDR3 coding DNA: TGCAGTGCTAGAGGCAGGGGCCCCAATCAGCCCCAGCATTTT. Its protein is CSARGRGPNQPQHF.

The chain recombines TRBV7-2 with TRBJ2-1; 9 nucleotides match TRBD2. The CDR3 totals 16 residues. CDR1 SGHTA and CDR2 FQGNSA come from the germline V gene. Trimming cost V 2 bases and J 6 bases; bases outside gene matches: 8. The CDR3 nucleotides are TGTGCCAGCAGCTTACAGGCGGGAGGGAGGGGCAATGAGCAGTTCTTC. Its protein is CASSLQAGGRGNEQFF.

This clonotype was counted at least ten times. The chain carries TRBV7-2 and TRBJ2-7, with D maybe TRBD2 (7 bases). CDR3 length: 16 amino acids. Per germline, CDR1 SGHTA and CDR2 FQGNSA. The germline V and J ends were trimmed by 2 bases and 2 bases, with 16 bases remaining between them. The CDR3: CASSLIPPGGPYEQYF. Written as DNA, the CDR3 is TGTGCCAGCAGCTTAATCCCCCCGGGGGGCCCCTACGAGCAGTACTTC.

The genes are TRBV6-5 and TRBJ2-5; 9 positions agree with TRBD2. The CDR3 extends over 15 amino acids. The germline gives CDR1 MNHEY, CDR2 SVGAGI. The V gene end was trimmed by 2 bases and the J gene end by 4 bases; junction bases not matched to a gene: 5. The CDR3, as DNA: TGTGCCAGCAGTTACCAAGCGGGGGGAGGAGAGACCCAGTACTTC. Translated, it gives CASSYQAGGGETQYF.

For the CDR3, the DNA is TGCGCCAGCAGCCAGATAGCGGGAGCCCCCTACGAGCAGTACTTC. Encoded protein: CASSQIAGAPYEQYF. V gene TRBV4-3 combines with J gene TRBJ2-7; TRBD2 matches 9 bases. This CDR3 is built from 15 residues. Trimming took 3 bases from V and 2 from J; bases not matched to a gene: 5. Germline CDR1 and CDR2: LGHNA and YSLEER.

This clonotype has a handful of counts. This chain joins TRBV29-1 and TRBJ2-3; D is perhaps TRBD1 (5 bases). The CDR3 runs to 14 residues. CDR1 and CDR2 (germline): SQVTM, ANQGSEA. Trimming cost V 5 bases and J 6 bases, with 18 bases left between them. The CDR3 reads CSVLRVGRLDTQYF. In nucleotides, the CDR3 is TGCAGCGTTCTCAGAGTGGGGCGACTTGATACGCAGTATTTT.

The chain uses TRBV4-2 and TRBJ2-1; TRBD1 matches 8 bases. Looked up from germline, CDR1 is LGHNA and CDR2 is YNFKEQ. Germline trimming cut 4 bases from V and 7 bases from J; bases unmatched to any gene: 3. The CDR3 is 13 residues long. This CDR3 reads CASSPDRVNEQFF. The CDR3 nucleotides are TGTGCCAGCAGCCCGGACAGGGTTAATGAGCAGTTCTTC.

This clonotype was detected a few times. The CDR3 spells CASSMPNQPQHF. The CDR3 DNA follows: TGTGCCAGTAGTATGCCCAATCAGCCCCAGCATTTT. This chain links TRBV19 with TRBJ1-5; D is unclear. V dropped 3 bases and J dropped 3 bases, with 3 bases sitting between them. The CDR3 is 12 amino acids. Germline V CDR1 and CDR2: LNHDA, SQIVND (reference sequence).

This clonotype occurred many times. The CDR3 DNA is TGTGCCAGCAGCAAGAGAGGGGGCGGGGAGCAGTACTTC. This gives the protein CASSKRGGGEQYF. The chain links TRBV21-1 to TRBJ2-7; the listed D gene, TRBD1, was not tested against the DNA. TRBV21-1 is annotated as a pseudogene. The CDR3 covers 13 residues.

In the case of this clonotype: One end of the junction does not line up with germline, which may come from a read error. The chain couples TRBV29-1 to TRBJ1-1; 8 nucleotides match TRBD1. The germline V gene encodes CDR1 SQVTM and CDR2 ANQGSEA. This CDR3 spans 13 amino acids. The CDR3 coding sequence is TGCAGCGTTCAAGACAGGGGCTACTCTGAAGCTTTCTTT. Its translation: CSVQDRGYSEAFF.

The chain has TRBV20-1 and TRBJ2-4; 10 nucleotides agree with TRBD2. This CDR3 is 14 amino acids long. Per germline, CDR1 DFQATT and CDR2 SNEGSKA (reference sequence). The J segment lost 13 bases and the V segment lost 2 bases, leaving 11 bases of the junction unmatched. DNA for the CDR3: TGCAGTGCTAGATTACTAGCGGGGTACAATGAGCAGTACTTC. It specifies CSARLLAGYNEQYF.

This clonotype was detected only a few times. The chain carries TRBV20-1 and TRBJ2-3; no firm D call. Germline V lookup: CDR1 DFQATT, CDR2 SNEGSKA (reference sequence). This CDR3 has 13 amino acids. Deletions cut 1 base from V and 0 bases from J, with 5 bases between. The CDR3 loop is CSARGGSTDTQYF. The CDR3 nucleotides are TGCAGTGCTAGAGGCGGTAGCACAGATACGCAGTATTTT.

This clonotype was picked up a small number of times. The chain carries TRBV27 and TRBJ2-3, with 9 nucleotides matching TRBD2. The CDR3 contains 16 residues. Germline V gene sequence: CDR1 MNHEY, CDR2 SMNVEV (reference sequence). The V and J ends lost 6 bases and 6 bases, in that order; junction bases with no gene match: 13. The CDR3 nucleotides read TGTGCCAGCAGGGGGCCGAGCGGGAGGAAGGCCGATACGCAGTATTTT. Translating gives CASRGPSGRKADTQYF.

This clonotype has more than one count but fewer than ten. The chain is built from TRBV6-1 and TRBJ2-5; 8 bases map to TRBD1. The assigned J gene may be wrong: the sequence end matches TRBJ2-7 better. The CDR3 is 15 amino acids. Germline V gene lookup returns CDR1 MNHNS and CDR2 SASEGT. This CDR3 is CASSEVGDRGDEQYF. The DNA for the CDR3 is TGTGCCAGCAGTGAAGTCGGTGACAGGGGAGACGAGCAGTACTTC.

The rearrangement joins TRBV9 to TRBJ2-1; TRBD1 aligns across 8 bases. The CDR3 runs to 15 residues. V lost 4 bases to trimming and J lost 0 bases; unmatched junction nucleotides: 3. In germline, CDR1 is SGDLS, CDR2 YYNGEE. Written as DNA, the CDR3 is TGTGCCAGCAGCACCGGACAGGGCTCCTACAATGAGCAGTTCTTC. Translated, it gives CASSTGQGSYNEQFF.

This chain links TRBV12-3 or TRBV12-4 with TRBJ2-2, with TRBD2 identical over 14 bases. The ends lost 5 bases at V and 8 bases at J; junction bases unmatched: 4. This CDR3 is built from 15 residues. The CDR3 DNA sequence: TGTGCCAGCAGTACCGGGACTAGCGGGAGAGGGGAGCTGTTTTTT. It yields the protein CASSTGTSGRGELFF.